A selection of T cell receptor beta chains follows, all from one sample in a study of shared clonotypes between healthy human individuals. TCRdb's copy holds only in-frame clones and misses some; the assay was immunoSEQ multiplex PCR. In the table there are under 2.5 million clones, around 92% of which are singletons. Sequencing was done on a sample of naive CD4+ T cells from PBMCs. Receptors originate from a man younger than 35 in good health. Some clones in this sample may be carry-over from other donors' samples. Both conserved end residues are part of each CDR3. A D gene is named only where the DNA matches it firmly. Size values are once, few and many counts, or a class for expanded clones, and some rows have none.

NA	TRBD1	TRBJ1-4	TRBV5-4	TGTGCCAGCAGGGGGACAGGGAATGAAAAACTGTTTTTT	CASRGTGNEKLFF
NA	NA	TRBJ2-2	TRBV10-2	TGCGCCAGCAGCCGGGACGGCAACACCGGGGAGCTGTTTTTT	CASSRDGNTGELFF
NA	NA	TRBJ1-1	TRBV27	TGTGCCAGCAGTTTCCGAACCCCCCTGGGGTTTCCGAACACTGAAGCTTTCTTT	CASSFRTPLGFPNTEAFF
NA	TRBD1	TRBJ2-7	TRBV28	TGTGCCAGCAGAGGGGGACAGGTTACTACCTACGAGCAGTACTTC	CASRGGQVTTYEQYF
NA	NA	TRBJ2-5	TRBV2	TGTGCCAGCAGTGAAAAGGGATTAGGGACCCAGTACTTC	CASSEKGLGTQYF
NA	TRBD2	TRBJ2-2	TRBV29-1	TGCAGCATTAGCGGGGACACCGGGGAGCTGTTTTTT	CSISGDTGELFF
NA	NA	TRBJ1-5	TRBV5-3	TGTGCCAGAAGCCGAGGGGGGCCAGGGGAAGTTAGCGGTCAGCCCCAGCATTTT	CARSRGGPGEVSGQPQHF
once	NA	TRBJ1-5	TRBV18	TGTGCCAGCTCACCTCAGGGGAATAGCAATCAGCCCCAGCATTTT	CASSPQGNSNQPQHF
NA	TRBD1	TRBJ1-3	TRBV9	TGTGCCAGCAGCGGTGGGACAGCACGATCTGGAAACACCATATATTTT	CASSGGTARSGNTIYF
NA	NA	TRBJ2-5	TRBV2	TGTGCCAGCAGCCAAAGGACTCCCTCAAGGAGCGAGACCCAGTACTTC	CASSQRTPSRSETQYF
NA	TRBD2	TRBJ2-4	TRBV11-2	TGTGCCAGCAGCTTAGTCGGGAGGGCAGACCAGTTTCAGTACTTC	CASSLVGRADQFQYF
NA	NA	TRBJ1-1	TRBV9	TGTGCCAGCAGCGTCGGACAGAGCACTGAAGCTTTCTTT	CASSVGQSTEAFF
NA	NA	TRBJ2-7	TRBV15	TGTGCCACCAGCGCCAGACTTGAAGCCCACGAGCAGTACTTC	CATSARLEAHEQYF
NA	TRBD1	TRBJ1-5	TRBV5-1	TGCGCCAGCAGCCTGGGACAGCCAAGCAATCAGCCCCAGCATTTT	CASSLGQPSNQPQHF
NA	NA	TRBJ1-1	TRBV9	TGTGCCAGCAGCGTAGGTCAGGCATATAGGGACCGCACTGAAGCTTTCTTT	CASSVGQAYRDRTEAFF
NA	TRBD1	TRBJ2-7	TRBV28	TGTGCCAGCAGTTCCCCGGGACAGGTTAGCTCCTACGAGCAGTACTTC	CASSSPGQVSSYEQYF
NA	NA	TRBJ2-7	TRBV11-2	TGTGCCAGCAGCTCCTCGCAGATCCGGAGGGAGCAGTACTTC	CASSSSQIRREQYF
NA	TRBD2	TRBJ2-5	TRBV13	TGTGCCAGCAGCTTCCGGGCGGGAGCAGAGACCCAGTACTTC	CASSFRAGAETQYF
once	TRBD2	TRBJ2-1	TRBV7-3	TGTGCCAGCAGCTTACTAGCGGGAGGGTCCTACAATGAGCAGTTCTTC	CASSLLAGGSYNEQFF
NA	TRBD2	TRBJ2-7	TRBV10-2	TGCGCCAGCAGTGAGTTCAGGGGACTAGCGCCGTACTTC	CASSEFRGLAPYF
NA	TRBD1	TRBJ1-2	TRBV5-1	TGCGCCAGCAGCTCGTCGTCCGGGACAGGGGTCCTCTATGGCTACACCTTC	CASSSSSGTGVLYGYTF
once	NA	TRBJ2-3	TRBV7-3	TGTGCCAGCAGATTGGACGGGGCTGATACGCAGTATTTT	CASRLDGADTQYF
NA	NA	TRBJ1-5	TRBV9	TGTGCCAGCAGCGTAGGGCTGGGGGACGGTCAGCCCCAGCATTTT	CASSVGLGDGQPQHF
NA	NA	TRBJ2-1	TRBV11-2	TGTGCCTGCGCCCGGGCCATCCGGGCCAATGAGCAGTTCTTC	CACARAIRANEQFF
NA	TRBD2	TRBJ2-1	TRBV10-3	TGTGCCACAGGGACTAGTAGTCATGAGCAGTTCTTC	CATGTSSHEQFF
NA	TRBD1	TRBJ1-2	TRBV5-1	TGCGCCAGCAGCCCCGGGACAGGGGTTAACTATGGCTACACCTTC	CASSPGTGVNYGYTF
NA	NA	TRBJ1-5	TRBV6-1	TGTGCCAGCAGTGAATTGGCCTATAATCAGCCCCAGCATTTT	CASSELAYNQPQHF
NA	NA	TRBJ2-5	TRBV5-1	TGCGCCAGCAGCGGGAGACAGGCGGAGACCCAGTACTTC	CASSGRQAETQYF
few	NA	TRBJ1-1	TRBV30	TGTGCCTGGAGTCCGGGGACCGGTTATCTGAGGGTCACTGAAGCTTTCTTT	CAWSPGTGYLRVTEAFF
NA	TRBD2	TRBJ2-1	TRBV28	TGTGCCAGCAGTCAACTAGCGGGGGACTACAATGAGCAGTTCTTC	CASSQLAGDYNEQFF
NA	NA	TRBJ2-1	TRBV5-1	TGCGCCAGCAGCTTGGTAGGACGTTTCAATGAGCAGTTCTTC	CASSLVGRFNEQFF
NA	NA	TRBJ2-7	TRBV15	TGTGCCACCAGCAGGGGTGGTGGGGGCAGTGGCTCCTACGAGCAGTACTTC	CATSRGGGGSGSYEQYF
NA	NA	TRBJ2-6	TRBV5-1	TGCGCCAGCAGCCCGGAGTCGATCTGGGCCAACGTCCTGACTTTC	CASSPESIWANVLTF
NA	TRBD2	TRBJ2-2	TRBV7-7	TGTGCCAGCAGCCCCTCTAGCGGGAGTGCCCCCGGGGAGCTGTTTTTT	CASSPSSGSAPGELFF
once	TRBD2	TRBJ2-1	TRBV5-1	TGCGCCAGCAGCTTTCAGGGAGGGTCCTACAATGAGCAGTTCTTC	CASSFQGGSYNEQFF
NA	NA	TRBJ2-1	TRBV5-4	TGTGCCAGCAGGTACTGGAAAGGGGGAAGGATCGATGAGCAGTTCTTC	CASRYWKGGRIDEQFF
NA	NA	TRBJ1-5	TRBV19	TGTGCCAGTAGTATTTACCGGGGTCCTCAGCCCCAGCATTTT	CASSIYRGPQPQHF
NA	TRBD2	TRBJ2-3	TRBV9	TGTGCCAGCAGTGGGGCCGTTGCGGGAGTGGCAGATACGCAGTATTTT	CASSGAVAGVADTQYF
NA	TRBD2	TRBJ2-5	TRBV7-8	TGTGCCAGCAGCTTAGCCCGGAGCGGGAGACGGAGGGAGACCCAGTACTTC	CASSLARSGRRRETQYF
NA	NA	TRBJ2-1	TRBV4-2	TGTGCCAGCAGCCAAGTAAATTGGGGAAACAATGAGCAGTTCTTC	CASSQVNWGNNEQFF
NA	NA	TRBJ2-3	TRBV6-5	TGTGCCAGTGGGGGCAGCGTAAGCACAGATACGCAGTATTTT	CASGGSVSTDTQYF
NA	NA	TRBJ2-7	TRBV7-2	TGTGCCAGCAGCTTAGGTCTTTTTGAAAACGAGCAGTACTTC	CASSLGLFENEQYF
NA	NA	TRBJ1-4	TRBV5-4	TGTGCCAGCAGGGCGGAGGGCCTCGGTGAAAAACTGTTTTTT	CASRAEGLGEKLFF
NA	NA	TRBJ2-1	TRBV7-2	TGTGCCAGCAGCTCCCGGGGTCTCAGCTCCTACAATGAGCAGTTCTTC	CASSSRGLSSYNEQFF
NA	NA	TRBJ2-1	TRBV4-3	TGCGCCAGCAGCCAAGTGGCAGGAACCTACAATGAGCAGTTCTTC	CASSQVAGTYNEQFF
NA	NA	TRBJ2-1	TRBV7-8	TGTGCCAGCAGCCCTCACCAGGGGACTGAGCAGTTCTTC	CASSPHQGTEQFF
NA	NA	TRBJ2-5	TRBV13	TGTGCCAGCAGCTTAATCCGTCGAGACAGACAAGAGACCCAGTACTTC	CASSLIRRDRQETQYF
NA	NA	TRBJ2-7	TRBV7-9	TGTGCCAGCAGCTTAGCGCGACCAGGGGGGGAAAACTACGAGCAGTACTTC	CASSLARPGGENYEQYF